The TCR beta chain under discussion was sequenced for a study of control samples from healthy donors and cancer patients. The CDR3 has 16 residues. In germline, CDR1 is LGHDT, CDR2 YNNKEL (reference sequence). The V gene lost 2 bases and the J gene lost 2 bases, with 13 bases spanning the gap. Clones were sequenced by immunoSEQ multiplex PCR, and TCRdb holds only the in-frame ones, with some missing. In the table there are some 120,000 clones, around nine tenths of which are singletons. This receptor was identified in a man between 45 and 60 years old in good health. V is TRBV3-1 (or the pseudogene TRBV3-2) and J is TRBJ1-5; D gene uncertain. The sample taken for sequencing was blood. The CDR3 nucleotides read TGTGCCAGCAGCCAAAGGTCGGGGTTCGGCAATCAGCCCCAGCATTTT. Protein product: CASSQRSGFGNQPQHF.